This T cell receptor (beta chain) was profiled in a study of technical replicates of blood from several donors. Profiling relied on immunoSEQ multiplex PCR, and the TCRdb table lists in-frame clones only, not all of them. The table has tens of thousands of clones, just over 90% seen once. J lost 5 bases, V lost 2 bases, and 10 bases had no gene match. The CDR3 has 15 residues. The germline V gene encodes CDR1 SQVTM and CDR2 ANQGSEA. This chain connects TRBV29-1 to TRBJ1-2, with 8 bases that match TRBD1. The sequenced material came from T cells isolated from PBMCs. The TCR sequence derives from a human donor in good health. The CDR3 reads CSVEMPDRGGYGYTF. The CDR3 coding sequence is TGCAGCGTTGAAATGCCCGACAGGGGTGGATATGGCTACACCTTC.